The 8 T cell receptor beta chains below come from one sample, sequenced in a study of T cell repertoires in cytomegalovirus infection. TCRdb reprocessed the reads with MiXCR, giving one entry per CDR3 protein. The sample has 80,000 to 130,000 distinct CDR3 sequences, less than 25% seen once; the top ten hold roughly 43%. The sequenced sample consisted of CD8+ T cells from PBMCs. These TCRs come from a human donor in good health (CMV status not recorded). Some clones in this sample may be carry-over from other donors' samples.

This clonotype was seen ten or more times. V gene TRBV24-1 combines with J gene TRBJ2-1; no firm D call. V dropped 9 bases and J dropped 0 bases, with 17 bases sitting between them. CDR3 size: 16 residues. CDR1 and CDR2 from the germline V gene are KGHDR and SFDVKD. The CDR3 DNA is TGTGCCACCTCAGATAGCTCCTCCTACTCCTACAATGAGCAGTTCTTC. Protein: CATSDSSSYSYNEQFF.

The V and J genes are TRBV28 and TRBJ2-7; unclear D gene. The germline V gene has CDR1 MDHEN and CDR2 SYDVKM. Trimming took off 5 bases at V and 7 bases at J, with 15 bases between the two ends. This CDR3 region has 13 residues. This CDR3 reads CASSPIRVWEQYF. The CDR3, as DNA: TGTGCCAGCAGTCCGATTCGAGTATGGGAGCAGTACTTC.

This chain links TRBV19 with TRBJ2-1, with D possibly matching TRBD2 (5 bases). The V gene's germline CDR1 is LNHDA and CDR2 SQIVND (reference sequence). V lost 1 base to trimming and J lost 3 bases, with 10 bases between them. The CDR3 contains 15 residues. The CDR3 loop is CASSIGGGNYNEQFF. Here the CDR3 DNA reads TGTGCCAGTAGTATAGGTGGAGGTAACTACAATGAGCAGTTCTTC.

The chain employs TRBV7-2 and TRBJ1-5, with a weak D call TRBD1 (5 bases). Germline CDR1 is SGHTA and CDR2 is FQGNSA. V lost 2 bases and J 3 bases, leaving 11 bases between the germline ends. The CDR3 totals 15 residues. For the CDR3, the DNA is TGTGCCAGCAGCTTAATCATACAGGTCAATCAGCCCCAGCATTTT. Its protein is CASSLIIQVNQPQHF. Drawing the rest from reference TRBV7-2 and TRBJ1-5, the complete variable domain is GAGVSQSPSNKVTEKGKDVELRCDPISGHTALYWYRQSLGQGLEFLIYFQGNSAPDKSGLPSDRFSAERTGGSVSTLTIQRTQQEDSAVYLCASSLIIQVNQPQHFGDGTRLSIL.

In its sample, this clonotype was seen a few times. This chain links TRBV3-1 with TRBJ1-1; a possible D gene is TRBD1 (5 bases). The germline CDR1 and CDR2 sequences are LGHDT and YNNKEL (reference sequence). Trimming cost V 3 bases and J 3 bases, with 20 bases left between them. The CDR3 has 17 amino acids. The DNA for the CDR3 is TGTGCCAGCAGCCACCGGGACGGGGGGTTATCAGACACTGAAGCTTTCTTT. As protein: CASSHRDGGLSDTEAFF.

This chain links TRBV20-1 with TRBJ2-7; 7 nucleotides match TRBD1. The CDR3 loop spans 15 amino acids. J gave up 0 bases and V 0 bases, and 5 bases lay outside the gene matches. Per the germline V gene, CDR1 is DFQATT and CDR2 is SNEGSKA (reference sequence). CDR3 DNA: TGCAGTGCTAGAGATGACAGGGTGAGCTCCTACGAGCAGTACTTC. Translation gives CSARDDRVSSYEQYF.

This clonotype appeared a few times. The rearrangement uses TRBV28 and TRBJ2-7; D is perhaps TRBD1 (5 bases). Germline CDR1 reads MDHEN; CDR2 reads SYDVKM. V was trimmed by 7 bases and J by 3 bases, leaving 16 bases between them. The CDR3 covers 14 residues. The CDR3 here is CASIGAMDNYEQYF. CDR3 nucleotide sequence: TGTGCCAGCATAGGGGCGATGGATAACTACGAGCAGTACTTC.

The chain is built from TRBV7-6 and TRBJ2-1, with 8 bases aligning to TRBD1. J lost 11 bases, V lost 5 bases, and 5 bases had no gene match. This CDR3 has 12 amino acids. Germline V gives CDR1 SGHVS, CDR2 FNYEAQ. The CDR3 is CASSPAGGQQFF. The CDR3 DNA follows: TGTGCCAGCAGCCCAGCAGGGGGCCAGCAGTTCTTC.